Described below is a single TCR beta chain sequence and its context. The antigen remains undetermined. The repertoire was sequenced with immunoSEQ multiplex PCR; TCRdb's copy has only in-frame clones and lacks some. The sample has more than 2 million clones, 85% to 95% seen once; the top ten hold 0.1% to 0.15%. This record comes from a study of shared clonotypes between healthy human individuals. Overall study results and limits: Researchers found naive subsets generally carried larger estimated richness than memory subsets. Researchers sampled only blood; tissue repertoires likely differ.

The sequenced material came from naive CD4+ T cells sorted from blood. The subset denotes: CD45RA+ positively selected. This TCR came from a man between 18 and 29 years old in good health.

CDR3 coding DNA: TGTGCCAGCAGAGGACTGTGGAACACTGAAGCTTTCTTT. Amino acids: CASRGLWNTEAFF. V gene TRBV9 combines with J gene TRBJ1-1; D call uncertain. Germline CDR1 SGDLS, CDR2 YYNGEE. The CDR3 extends over 13 amino acids. V gave up 5 bases and J gave up 1 base, with 9 bases separating them.